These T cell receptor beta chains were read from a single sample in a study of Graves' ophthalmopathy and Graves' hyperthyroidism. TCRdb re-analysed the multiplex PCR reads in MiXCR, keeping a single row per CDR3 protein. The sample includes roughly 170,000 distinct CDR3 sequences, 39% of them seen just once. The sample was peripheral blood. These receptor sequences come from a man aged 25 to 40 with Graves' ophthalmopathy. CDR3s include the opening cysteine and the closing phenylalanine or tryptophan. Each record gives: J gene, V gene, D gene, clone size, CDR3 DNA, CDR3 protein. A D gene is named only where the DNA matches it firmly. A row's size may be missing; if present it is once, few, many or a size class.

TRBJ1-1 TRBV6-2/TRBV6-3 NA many TGTGCCAGCAGTTACTCTCAAGGGGCACCGAACACTGAAGCTTTCTTT CASSYSQGAPNTEAFF
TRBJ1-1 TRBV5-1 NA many TGCGCCAGCAGCAGAGAGCAGGGTTGGGAAGCTTTCTTT CASSREQGWEAFF
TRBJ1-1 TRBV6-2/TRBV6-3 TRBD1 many TGTGCCAGCAGCCCAGCCGGGACAGGAGGCACTGAAGCTTTCTTT CASSPAGTGGTEAFF
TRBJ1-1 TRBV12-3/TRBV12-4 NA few TGTGCCAGCATCAGCATTAAGAACACTGAAGCTTTCTTT CASISIKNTEAFF
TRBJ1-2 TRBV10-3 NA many TGTGCCATCAGGAAGGACATAGAATATGGCTACACCTTC CAIRKDIEYGYTF
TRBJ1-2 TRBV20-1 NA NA TGCAGTGCTAGTCTCAGCGACTATGGCTACACCTTC CSASLSDYGYTF
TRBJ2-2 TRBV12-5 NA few TGTGCTAGTGGTTTGGGTGGGGGAAGCACCGGGGAGCTGTTTTTT CASGLGGGSTGELFF
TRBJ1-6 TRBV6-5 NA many TGTGCCAGCAGTTATAATTCCGGGGGGGGTTCACCCCTCCACTTT CASSYNSGGGSPLHF
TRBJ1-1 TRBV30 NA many TGTGCCTGGAGTGTGAACTGGAACACTGAAGCTTTCTTT CAWSVNWNTEAFF
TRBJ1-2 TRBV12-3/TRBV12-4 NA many TGTGCCAGCAGTTTAAGAATACGACAGGTGAACTATGGCTACACCTTC CASSLRIRQVNYGYTF
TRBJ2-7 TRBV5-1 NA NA TGCGCCAGCAGCCCCGGACAGACCTCCTACGAGCAGTACTTC CASSPGQTSYEQYF
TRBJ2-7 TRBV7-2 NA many TGTGCCAGCAGCTTCGTTAGGGGATACGAGCAGTACTTC CASSFVRGYEQYF
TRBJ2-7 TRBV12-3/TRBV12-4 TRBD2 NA TGTGCCAGCAGTTCGTATAGCGGGAATCTGTACGAGCAGTACTTC CASSSYSGNLYEQYF
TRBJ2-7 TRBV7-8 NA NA TGTGCCAGCAGCTCCCGACGATCCTACGAGCAGTACTTC CASSSRRSYEQYF
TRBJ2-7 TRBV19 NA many TGTGCCAGTAGTCCTACCGGGCAGACTTACTACGAGCAGTACTTC CASSPTGQTYYEQYF
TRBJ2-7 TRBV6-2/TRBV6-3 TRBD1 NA TGTGCCAGCAGTACAGGGGGTAACGAGCAGTACTTC CASSTGGNEQYF
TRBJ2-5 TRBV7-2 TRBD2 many TGTGCCAGCAGCTTAGGAGGTAGCGGGGACCTGGAGACCCAGTACTTC CASSLGGSGDLETQYF
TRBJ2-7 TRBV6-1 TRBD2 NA TGTGCCAGCAGTGGATCTAGCGGGATGATTCTTAGAAGCTCCTACGAGCAGTACTTC CASSGSSGMILRSSYEQYF
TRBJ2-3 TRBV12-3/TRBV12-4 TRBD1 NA TGTGCCAGGCAGGGGGCCCCTAACACAGATACGCAGTATTTT CARQGAPNTDTQYF
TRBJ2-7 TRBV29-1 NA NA TGCAGCGTTGAAGGACCCGCGGGACACCAATCCTACGAGCAGTACTTC CSVEGPAGHQSYEQYF
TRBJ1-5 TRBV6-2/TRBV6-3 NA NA TGTGCCAGCAGTTACCCTTTAGGGACGCCGGGCGGTGGCAATCAGCCCCAGCATTTT CASSYPLGTPGGGNQPQHF
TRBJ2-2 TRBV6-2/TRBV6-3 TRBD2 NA TGTGCCAGCAGTTCGGCGGGAGGGACCGGGGAGCTGTTTTTT CASSSAGGTGELFF
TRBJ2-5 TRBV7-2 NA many TGTGCCAGCAGCTCGGGCGTAGGGACCCAGTACTTC CASSSGVGTQYF
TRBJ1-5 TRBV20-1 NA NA TGCAGTGCCCTCCCCGACAGCAATCAGCCCCAGCATTTT CSALPDSNQPQHF
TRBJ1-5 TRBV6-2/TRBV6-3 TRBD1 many TGTGCAAGCAGGGGACAGACCTATAGCAATCAGCCCCAGCATTTT CASRGQTYSNQPQHF
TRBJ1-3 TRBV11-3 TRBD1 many TGTGCCAGCAGCTTAGTGTGGGGCGGGACAGGCTCTGGAAACACCATATATTTT CASSLVWGGTGSGNTIYF
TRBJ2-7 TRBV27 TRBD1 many TGTGCCAGCAGTACCCCCGACAGGGACCCCTACGAGCAGTACTTC CASSTPDRDPYEQYF
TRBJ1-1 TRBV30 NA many TGTGCCTGGAGTGATTCCCCAGGTCTGAACACTGAAGCTTTCTTT CAWSDSPGLNTEAFF
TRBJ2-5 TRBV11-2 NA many TGTGCCAGCAGCTTCCCCCGAGAGACCCAGTACTTC CASSFPRETQYF
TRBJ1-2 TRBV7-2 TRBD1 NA TGTGCCAGCAGCCCCGGACAGGGATCAAGCTACACCTTC CASSPGQGSSYTF
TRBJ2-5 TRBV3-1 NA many TGTGCCAGCAGCCATACAGAAGCCCAGTACTTC CASSHTEAQYF
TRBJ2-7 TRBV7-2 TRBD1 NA TGTGCCAGCAGCTTAAACGGACAGGGGGACGAGCAGTACTTC CASSLNGQGDEQYF
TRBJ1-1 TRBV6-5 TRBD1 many TGTGCCAGCAGAGCCGGGACAGGGAGGAACACTGAAGCTTTCTTT CASRAGTGRNTEAFF
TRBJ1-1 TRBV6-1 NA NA TGTGCCAGCGGGCTAGGGGCTAACACTGAAGCTTTCTTT CASGLGANTEAFF
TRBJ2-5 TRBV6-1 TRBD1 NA TGTGCCAGCAGACAAGCAGGGGGACAAGAGACCCAGTACTTC CASRQAGGQETQYF
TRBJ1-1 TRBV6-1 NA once TGTGCCTGGAGTGTCCTGGTCACTGAAGCTTTCTTT CAWSVLVTEAFF
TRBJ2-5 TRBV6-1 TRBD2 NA TGTGCCAGCACCGATAGCGGGAGGAGCGAGACCCAGTACTTC CASTDSGRSETQYF